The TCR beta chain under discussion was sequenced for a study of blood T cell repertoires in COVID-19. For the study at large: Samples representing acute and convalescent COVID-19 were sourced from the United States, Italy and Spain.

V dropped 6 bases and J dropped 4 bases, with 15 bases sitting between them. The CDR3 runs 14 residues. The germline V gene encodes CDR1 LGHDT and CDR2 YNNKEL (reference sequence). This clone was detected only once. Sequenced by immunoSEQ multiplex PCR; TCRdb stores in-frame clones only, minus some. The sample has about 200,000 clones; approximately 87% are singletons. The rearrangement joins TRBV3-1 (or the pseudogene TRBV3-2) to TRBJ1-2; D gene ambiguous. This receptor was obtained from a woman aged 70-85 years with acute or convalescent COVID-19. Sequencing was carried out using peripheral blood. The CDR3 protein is CASSQRSPGYGYTF. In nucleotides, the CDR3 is TGTGCCAGCAGTCAAAGAAGCCCTGGCTATGGCTACACCTTC.